The entry below gives a single T cell receptor beta chain sequence along with its context. It has no known antigen specificity. No base-level quality is on record; no much larger clone is a single base apart. What the time point label conveys for this sample: after dendritic cell vaccination, including at tumor progression/relapse. To be selected, patients needed enough residual fresh-frozen tumor tissue and more than two years of available survival data. Molecular status otherwise varied across the glioblastoma patients, but none of them carried an isocitrate dehydrogenase mutation. PBMC were collected before vaccination, two weeks after the third vaccination, and at tumor progression when it occurred. The Qiagen DNeasy Blood extraction Kit was used for extraction of genomic DNA. The sample belongs to a study of glioma-infiltrating T cells after dendritic cell vaccination (dated by TCRdb to 2016 to 2017). Background for the entire study: A cohort of 15 or so glioblastoma patients from Phase I and II dendritic cell vaccination trials was included, of whom 9 were newly diagnosed and 6 had recurrent disease. Between about 2003 and 2013, patients were given autologous tumor lysate-pulsed dendritic cell vaccination. The vaccine consisted of monocyte-derived dendritic cells cultured less than eight days with IL-4 and GM-CSF, then pulsed overnight with autologous tumor lysate. Each patient was given three intradermal dendritic cell vaccine injections, spaced two weeks apart, in the arm below the axilla. In glioblastoma patients vaccinated with dendritic cells, deep sequencing of TCR beta CDR3 regions served to measure tumor-infiltrating lymphocyte content and to compare repertoires between tumor and blood. Survival after dendritic cell vaccination was correlated with TCR sequencing metrics, including TIL content and tumor-blood repertoire overlap.

The immunoSEQ assay amplified TCRB CDR3 regions from roughly 2 micrograms of genomic DNA, or from all available DNA when less than that amount was available. The multiplex PCR employed 60 forward primers targeting TCR V beta segments and 13 reverse primers targeting J beta segments. To estimate the number of reads per starting template, synthetic control templates were added to each sample at limiting dilution. Sequencing produced 87 bp reads on the Illumina HiSeq System. As for the original processing: PCR and sequencing errors were removed by a nearest neighbor algorithm that merged closely related sequences. TCR overlap was measured as the percentage of unique tumor TCR beta sequences also present in the same patient's peripheral blood. TCRdb mirrors the immuneACCESS table, restricted to in-frame sequences. Some clones are absent from its copies; in checked studies, under half trace to an unresolved V gene, and the reason for the others is unknown. V and J calls and clone size follow that table, whereas D and trimming were derived from the DNA. Here the sample has around 83,000 clones; 85% occur a single time. Of the sample, around 9.3% is held by the ten largest clones.

Compared with germline, V lacks 3 bases and J lacks 2 bases; bases without a gene match: 7. According to the germline V gene, CDR1 reads SGDLS and CDR2 reads YYNGEE. The CDR3 measures 15 amino acids from cysteine to phenylalanine. Only the CDR3 portion is preserved as DNA: 45 bases, with reading frame beginning at the first base. The research as a whole found: No direct relationship between TCR clonality and survival was found, suggesting that a diverse polyclonal response may matter. The cohort was small and heterogeneous, only a few patients had full blood and tumor sets, and even fewer had initial-recurrent tumor pairs. The three-group TCR overlap response model was described as speculative and requiring prospective validation. Higher estimated pretreatment TIL content predicted longer time to progression and overall survival after dendritic cell vaccination.

In this chain, TRBV9 is recombined with TRBJ2-7, with TRBD1 matching 8 junction bases. Sequenced material: blood, taken after dendritic cell vaccination. The receptor comes from a human donor with glioblastoma. The DNA sequence is given as TGTGCCAGCAGCGCAGGGACAGGCTCTACCTACGAGCAGTACTTC. Translation gives CASSAGTGSTYEQYF.